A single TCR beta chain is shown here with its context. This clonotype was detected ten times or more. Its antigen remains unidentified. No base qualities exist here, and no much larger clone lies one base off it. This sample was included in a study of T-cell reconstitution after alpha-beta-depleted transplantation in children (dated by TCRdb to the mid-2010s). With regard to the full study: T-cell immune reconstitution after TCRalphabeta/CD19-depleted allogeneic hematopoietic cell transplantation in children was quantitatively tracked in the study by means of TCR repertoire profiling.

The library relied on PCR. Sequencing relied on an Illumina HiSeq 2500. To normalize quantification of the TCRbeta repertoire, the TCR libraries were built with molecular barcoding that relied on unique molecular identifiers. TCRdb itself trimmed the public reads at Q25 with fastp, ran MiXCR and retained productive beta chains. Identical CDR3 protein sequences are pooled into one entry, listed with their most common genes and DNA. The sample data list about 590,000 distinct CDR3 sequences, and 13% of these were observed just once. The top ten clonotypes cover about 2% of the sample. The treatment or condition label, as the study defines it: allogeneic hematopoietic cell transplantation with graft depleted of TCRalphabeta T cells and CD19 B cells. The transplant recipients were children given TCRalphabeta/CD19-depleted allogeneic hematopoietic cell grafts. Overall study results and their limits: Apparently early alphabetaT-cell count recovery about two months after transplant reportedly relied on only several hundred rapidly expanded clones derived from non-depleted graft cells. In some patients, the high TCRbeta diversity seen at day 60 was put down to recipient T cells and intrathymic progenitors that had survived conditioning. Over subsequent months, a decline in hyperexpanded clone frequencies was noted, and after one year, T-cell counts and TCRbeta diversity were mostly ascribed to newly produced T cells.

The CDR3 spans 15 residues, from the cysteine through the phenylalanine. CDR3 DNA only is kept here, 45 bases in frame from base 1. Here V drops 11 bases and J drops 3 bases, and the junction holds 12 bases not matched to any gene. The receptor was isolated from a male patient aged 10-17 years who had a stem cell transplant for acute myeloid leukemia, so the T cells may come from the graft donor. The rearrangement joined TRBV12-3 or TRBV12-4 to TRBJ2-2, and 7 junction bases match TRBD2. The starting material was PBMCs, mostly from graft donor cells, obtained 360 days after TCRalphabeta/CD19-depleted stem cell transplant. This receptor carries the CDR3 CARPLLAVYTGELFF. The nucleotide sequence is TGTGCCCGACCTCTGCTAGCGGTCTACACCGGGGAGCTGTTTTTT.